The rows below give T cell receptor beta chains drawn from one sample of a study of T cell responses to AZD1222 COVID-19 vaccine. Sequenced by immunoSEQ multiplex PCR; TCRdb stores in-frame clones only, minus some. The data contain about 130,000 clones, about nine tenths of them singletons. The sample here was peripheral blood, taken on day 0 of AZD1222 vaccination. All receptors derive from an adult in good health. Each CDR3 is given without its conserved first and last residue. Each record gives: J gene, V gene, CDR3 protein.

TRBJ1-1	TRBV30	AWADGSLRAF
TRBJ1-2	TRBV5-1	ASSPGSNYGYT
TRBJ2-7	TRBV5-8	ASSFGAPYEQY
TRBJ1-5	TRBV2	ASMIDRGNQPQH
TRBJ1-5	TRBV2	ASSVEVRNQPQH
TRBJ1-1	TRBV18	ASSSDRNTEAF
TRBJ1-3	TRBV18	ASSPVGSGNTIY
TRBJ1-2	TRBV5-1	ASSLGMNYGYT
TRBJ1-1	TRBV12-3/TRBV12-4	ASKGTEDTEAF
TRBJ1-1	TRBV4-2	ASSPEQGNTEAF
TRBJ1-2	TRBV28	ASRTGDGYT
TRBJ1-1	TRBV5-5	ASSSRPIGTEAF
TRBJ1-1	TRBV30	AWSGAAGTEAF
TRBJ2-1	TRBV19	ASIGKSSVDRAYNEQF
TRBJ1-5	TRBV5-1	ASSTYPLGTVSNQPQH
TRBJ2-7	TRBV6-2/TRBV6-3	ASSYYRTGAYYSYEQY
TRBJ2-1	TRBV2	ASSGTSKNEQF
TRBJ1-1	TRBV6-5	AESGKDTEAF
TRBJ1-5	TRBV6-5	ATGEGQKNQPQH
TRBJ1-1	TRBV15	ATSRGTENTEAF
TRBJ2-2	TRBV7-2	ASSLVGSGGGELF
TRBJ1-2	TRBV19	ASSPSRPTEGRGYT
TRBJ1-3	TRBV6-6	ASSSPGIGTIY
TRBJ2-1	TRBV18	ASSPDLTGGAYNEQF
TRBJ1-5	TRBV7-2	ASSLGNSNQPQH
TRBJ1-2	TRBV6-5	ASSFLLEDGYT
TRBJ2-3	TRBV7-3	ASSLKGDMQY